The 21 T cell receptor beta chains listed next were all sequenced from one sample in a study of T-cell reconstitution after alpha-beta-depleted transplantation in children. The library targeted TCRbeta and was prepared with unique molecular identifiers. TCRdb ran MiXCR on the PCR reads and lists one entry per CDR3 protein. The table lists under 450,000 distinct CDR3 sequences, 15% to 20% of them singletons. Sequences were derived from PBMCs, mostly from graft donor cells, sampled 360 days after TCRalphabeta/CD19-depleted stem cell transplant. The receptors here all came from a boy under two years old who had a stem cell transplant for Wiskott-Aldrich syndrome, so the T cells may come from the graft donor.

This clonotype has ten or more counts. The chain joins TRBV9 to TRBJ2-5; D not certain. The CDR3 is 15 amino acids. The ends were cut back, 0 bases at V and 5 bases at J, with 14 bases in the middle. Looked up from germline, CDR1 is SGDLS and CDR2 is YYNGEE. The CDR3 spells CASSVVPSRSETQYF. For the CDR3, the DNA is TGTGCCAGCAGCGTAGTGCCAAGTCGCTCCGAGACCCAGTACTTC.

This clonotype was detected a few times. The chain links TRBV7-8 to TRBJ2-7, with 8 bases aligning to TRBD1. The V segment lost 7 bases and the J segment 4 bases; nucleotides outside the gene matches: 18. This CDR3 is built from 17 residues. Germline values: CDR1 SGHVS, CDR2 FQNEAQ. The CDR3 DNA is TGTGCCAGCACCGGCAGGGGGCTGGTTAGCCCCGTATACGAGCAGTACTTC. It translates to CASTGRGLVSPVYEQYF.

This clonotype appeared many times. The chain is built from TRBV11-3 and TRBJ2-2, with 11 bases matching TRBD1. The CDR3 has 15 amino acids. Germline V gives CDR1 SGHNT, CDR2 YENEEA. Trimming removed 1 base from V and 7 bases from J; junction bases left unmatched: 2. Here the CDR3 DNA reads TGTGCCAGCAGCTTAGGGACAGGGGGCTTCGGGGAGCTGTTTTTT. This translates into CASSLGTGGFGELFF.

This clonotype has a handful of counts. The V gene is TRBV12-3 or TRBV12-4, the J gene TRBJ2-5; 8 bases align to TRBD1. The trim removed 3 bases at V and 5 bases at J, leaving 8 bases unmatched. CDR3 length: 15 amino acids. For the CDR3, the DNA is TGTGCCAGCAGTTTGTGGTCAGGGGGCAGGGAGACCCAGTACTTC. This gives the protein CASSLWSGGRETQYF.

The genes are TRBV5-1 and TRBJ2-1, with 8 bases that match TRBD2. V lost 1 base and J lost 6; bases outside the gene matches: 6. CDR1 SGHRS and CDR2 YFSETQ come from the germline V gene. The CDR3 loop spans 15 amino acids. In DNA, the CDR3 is TGCGCCAGCAGCTTGTATACCGGGACTAGCAATGAGCAGTTCTTC. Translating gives CASSLYTGTSNEQFF.

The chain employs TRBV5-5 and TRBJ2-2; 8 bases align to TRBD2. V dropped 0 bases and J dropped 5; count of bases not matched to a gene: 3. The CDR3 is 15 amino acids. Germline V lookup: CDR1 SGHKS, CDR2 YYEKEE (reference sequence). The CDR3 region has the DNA TGTGCCAGCAGCTTGGTTGGGACTAGTACCGGGGAGCTGTTTTTT. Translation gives CASSLVGTSTGELFF. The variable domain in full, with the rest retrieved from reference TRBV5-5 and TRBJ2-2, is DAGVTQSPTHLIKTRGQQVTLRCSPISGHKSVSWYQQVLGQGPQFIFQYYEKEERGRGNFPDRFSARQFPNYSSELNVNALLLGDSALYLCASSLVGTSTGELFFGEGSRLTVL.

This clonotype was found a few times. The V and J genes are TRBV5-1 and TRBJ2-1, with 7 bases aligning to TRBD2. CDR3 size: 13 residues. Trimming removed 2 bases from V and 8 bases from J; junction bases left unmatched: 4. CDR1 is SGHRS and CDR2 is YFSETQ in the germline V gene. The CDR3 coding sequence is TGCGCCAGCAGCTTCGGGAGGCGGGATGAGCAGTTCTTC. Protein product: CASSFGRRDEQFF.

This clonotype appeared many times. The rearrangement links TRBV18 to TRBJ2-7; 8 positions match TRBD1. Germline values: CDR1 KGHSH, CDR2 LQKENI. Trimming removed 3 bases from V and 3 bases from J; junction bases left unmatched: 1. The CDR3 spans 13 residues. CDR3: CASSPTGGYEQYF. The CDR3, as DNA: TGTGCCAGCTCACCCACAGGGGGCTACGAGCAGTACTTC.

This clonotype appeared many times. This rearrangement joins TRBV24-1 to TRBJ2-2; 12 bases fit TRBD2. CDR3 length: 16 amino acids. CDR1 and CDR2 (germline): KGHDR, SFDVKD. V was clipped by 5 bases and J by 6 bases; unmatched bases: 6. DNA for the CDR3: TGTGCCACCAGTGGTCTGACTAGCGGGAGAGCCGGGGAGCTGTTTTTT. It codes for CATSGLTSGRAGELFF.

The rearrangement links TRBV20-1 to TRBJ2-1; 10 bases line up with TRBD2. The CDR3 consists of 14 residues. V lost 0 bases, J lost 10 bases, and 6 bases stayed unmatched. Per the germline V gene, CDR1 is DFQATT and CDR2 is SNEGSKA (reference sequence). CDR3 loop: CSARDRGLATEQFF. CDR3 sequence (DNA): TGCAGTGCTAGAGATCGGGGACTAGCGACGGAGCAGTTCTTC.

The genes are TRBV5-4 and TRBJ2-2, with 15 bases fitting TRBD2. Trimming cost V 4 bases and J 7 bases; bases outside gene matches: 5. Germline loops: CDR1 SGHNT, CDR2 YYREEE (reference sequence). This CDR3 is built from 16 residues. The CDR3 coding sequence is TGTGCCAGCAGCCCAAGGACTAGCGGGAGGGACGGGGAGCTGTTTTTT. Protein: CASSPRTSGRDGELFF.

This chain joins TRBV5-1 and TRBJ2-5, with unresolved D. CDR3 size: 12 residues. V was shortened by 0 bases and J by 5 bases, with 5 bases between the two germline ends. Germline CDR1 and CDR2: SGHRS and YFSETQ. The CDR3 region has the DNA TGCGCCAGCAGCTTGGGATGGGAGACCCAGTACTTC. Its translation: CASSLGWETQYF.

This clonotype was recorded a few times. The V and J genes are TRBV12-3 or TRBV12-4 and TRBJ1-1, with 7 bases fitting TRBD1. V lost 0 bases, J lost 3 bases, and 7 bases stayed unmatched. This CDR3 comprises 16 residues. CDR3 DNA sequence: TGTGCCAGCAGTTTAGCCCCCAGGGGGTCATACACTGAAGCTTTCTTT. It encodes CASSLAPRGSYTEAFF.

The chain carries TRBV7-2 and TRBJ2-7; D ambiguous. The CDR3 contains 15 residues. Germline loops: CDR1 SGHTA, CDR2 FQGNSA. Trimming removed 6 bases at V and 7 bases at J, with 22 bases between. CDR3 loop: CASRNGPAPLWEQYF. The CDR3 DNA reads TGTGCCAGCAGAAACGGGCCAGCCCCCCTGTGGGAGCAGTACTTC.

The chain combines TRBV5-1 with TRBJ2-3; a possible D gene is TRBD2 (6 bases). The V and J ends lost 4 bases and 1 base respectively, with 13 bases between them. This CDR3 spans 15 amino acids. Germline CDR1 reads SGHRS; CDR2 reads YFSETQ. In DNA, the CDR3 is TGCGCCAGCAGCCTCAAGGCGGGGCGCACAGATACGCAGTATTTT. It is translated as CASSLKAGRTDTQYF.

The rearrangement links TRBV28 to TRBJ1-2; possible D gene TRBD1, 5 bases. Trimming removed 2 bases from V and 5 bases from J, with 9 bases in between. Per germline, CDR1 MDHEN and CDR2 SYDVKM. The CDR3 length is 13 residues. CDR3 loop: CASSLGTEYGYTF. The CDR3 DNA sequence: TGTGCCAGCAGTTTAGGGACGGAATATGGCTACACCTTC.

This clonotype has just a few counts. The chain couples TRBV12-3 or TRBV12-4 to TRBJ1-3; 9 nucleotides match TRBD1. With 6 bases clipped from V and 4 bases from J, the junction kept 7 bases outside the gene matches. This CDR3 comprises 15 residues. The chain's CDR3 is CASSLTGGAGNTIYF. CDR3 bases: TGTGCCAGCAGCTTGACAGGGGGAGCGGGAAACACCATATATTTT.

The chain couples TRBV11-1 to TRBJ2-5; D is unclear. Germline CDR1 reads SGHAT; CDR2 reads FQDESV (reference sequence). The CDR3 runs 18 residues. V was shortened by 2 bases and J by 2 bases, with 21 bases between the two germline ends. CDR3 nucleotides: TGTGCCAGCAGCTTATACCGAGGACGGGTACGGGTTCAAGAGACCCAGTACTTC. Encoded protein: CASSLYRGRVRVQETQYF.

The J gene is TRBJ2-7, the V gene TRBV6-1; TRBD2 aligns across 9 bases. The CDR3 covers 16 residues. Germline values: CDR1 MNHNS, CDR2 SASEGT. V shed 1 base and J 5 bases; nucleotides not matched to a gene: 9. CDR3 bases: TGTGCCAGCAGTGAAGGACTAGCGGAGCCTCCTAACGAGCAGTACTTC. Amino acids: CASSEGLAEPPNEQYF.

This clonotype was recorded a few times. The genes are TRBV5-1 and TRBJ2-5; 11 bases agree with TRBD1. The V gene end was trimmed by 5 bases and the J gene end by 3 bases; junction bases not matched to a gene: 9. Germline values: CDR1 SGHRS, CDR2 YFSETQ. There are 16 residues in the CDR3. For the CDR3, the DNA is TGCGCCAGCAGAAAGGGGACAGGGGGTGGCGAAGAGACCCAGTACTTC. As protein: CASRKGTGGGEETQYF.

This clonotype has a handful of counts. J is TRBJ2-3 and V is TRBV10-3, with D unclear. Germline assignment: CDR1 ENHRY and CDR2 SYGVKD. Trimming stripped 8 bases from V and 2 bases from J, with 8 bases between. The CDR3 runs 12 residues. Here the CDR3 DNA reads TGTGCCATCCAATCAACCACAGATACGCAGTATTTT. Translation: CAIQSTTDTQYF.